The entry below describes one TCR beta chain. This entry comes from a study of blood T cell repertoires in COVID-19. At the level of the study: Acute-phase and convalescent COVID-19 samples originated in the United States, Italy and Spain.

The length of the CDR3 is 15 residues. Between the trimmed V and J ends, which lost 6 bases and 3 bases, there was a span of 17 bases. Germline V gene data show CDR1 as MNHNY and CDR2 as SVGAGI (reference sequence). In the original workflow: Nucleated cell counts were estimated from reference gene primer amplification. Libraries were prepared by immunoSEQ multiplex PCR; TCRdb keeps only in-frame clonotypes and omits some of them. The D gene and trimming were derived from the DNA, and the V and J assignments and clone size from that table. The data show 350,000 or so clones, about nine tenths seen once. Seattle-derived patients entered the study during active infection and were followed longitudinally.

This sequence was found in a woman aged 25 to 45 with COVID-19, enrolled during active disease. The chain has TRBV6-6 and TRBJ1-1; weak D call: TRBD1 (5 bases). Input material: peripheral blood. CDR3 in amino acids: CASRIPGLYDTEAFF. DNA of the CDR3: TGTGCCAGCAGGATTCCAGGGCTGTATGACACTGAAGCTTTCTTT.